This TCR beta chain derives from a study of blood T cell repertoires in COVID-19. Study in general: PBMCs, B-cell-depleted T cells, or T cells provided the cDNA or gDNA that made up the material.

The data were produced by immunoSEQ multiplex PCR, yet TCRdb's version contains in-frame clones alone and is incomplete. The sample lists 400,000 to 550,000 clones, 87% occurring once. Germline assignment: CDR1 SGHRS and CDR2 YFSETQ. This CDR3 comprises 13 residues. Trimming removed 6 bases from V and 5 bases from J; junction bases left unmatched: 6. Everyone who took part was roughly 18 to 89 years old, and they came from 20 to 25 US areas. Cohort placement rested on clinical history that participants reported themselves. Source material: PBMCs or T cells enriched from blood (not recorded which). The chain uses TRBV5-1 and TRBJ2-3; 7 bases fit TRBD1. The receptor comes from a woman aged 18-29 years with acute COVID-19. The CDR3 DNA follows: TGCGCCAGCAACTTAGCAGGGGGAGATACGCAGTATTTT. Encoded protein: CASNLAGGDTQYF. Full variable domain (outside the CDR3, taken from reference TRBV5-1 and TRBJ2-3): KAGVTQTPRYLIKTRGQQVTLSCSPISGHRSVSWYQQTPGQGLQFLFEYFSETQRNKGNFPGRFSGRQFSNSRSEMNVSTLELGDSALYLCASNLAGGDTQYFGPGTRLTVL.